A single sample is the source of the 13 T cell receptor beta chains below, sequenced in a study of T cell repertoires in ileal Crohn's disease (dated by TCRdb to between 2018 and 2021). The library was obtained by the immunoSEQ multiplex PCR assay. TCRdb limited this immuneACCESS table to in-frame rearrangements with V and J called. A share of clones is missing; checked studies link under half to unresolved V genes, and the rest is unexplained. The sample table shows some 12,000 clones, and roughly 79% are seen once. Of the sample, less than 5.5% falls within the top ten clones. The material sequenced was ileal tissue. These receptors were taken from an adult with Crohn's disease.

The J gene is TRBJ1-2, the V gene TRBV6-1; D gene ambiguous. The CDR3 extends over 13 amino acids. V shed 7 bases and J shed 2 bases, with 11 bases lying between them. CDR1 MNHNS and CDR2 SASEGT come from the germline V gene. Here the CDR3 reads CASTRGYNYGYTF. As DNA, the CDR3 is TGTGCCAGCACTAGAGGTTACAACTATGGCTACACCTTC.

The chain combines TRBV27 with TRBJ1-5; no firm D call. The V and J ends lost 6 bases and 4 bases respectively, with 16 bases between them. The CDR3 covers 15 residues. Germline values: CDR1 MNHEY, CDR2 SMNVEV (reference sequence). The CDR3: CASSLLGGPNQPQHF. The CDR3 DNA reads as TGTGCCAGCAGCCTCCTGGGAGGGCCTAATCAGCCCCAGCATTTT.

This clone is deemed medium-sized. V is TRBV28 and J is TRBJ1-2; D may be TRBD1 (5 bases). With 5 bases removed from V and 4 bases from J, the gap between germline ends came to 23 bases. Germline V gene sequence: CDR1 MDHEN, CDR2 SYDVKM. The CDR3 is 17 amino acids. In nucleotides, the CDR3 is TGTGCCAGCAGTACTGGGGGGGTCGTCAGCAGCCCCTATGGCTACACCTTC. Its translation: CASSTGGVVSSPYGYTF.

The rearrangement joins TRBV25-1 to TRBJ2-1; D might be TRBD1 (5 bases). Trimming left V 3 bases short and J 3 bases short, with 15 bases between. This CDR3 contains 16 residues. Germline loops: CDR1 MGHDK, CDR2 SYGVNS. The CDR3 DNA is TGTGCCAGCAGTGATCAGGGTTTTATGAACTACAATGAGCAGTTCTTC. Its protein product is CASSDQGFMNYNEQFF.

The CDR3 DNA is TGTGCCAGCAGCCCGGGACTAGCATCGGTCAATGAGCAGTTCTTC. It specifies CASSPGLASVNEQFF. The chain has TRBV5-6 and TRBJ2-1; TRBD2 agrees at 9 bases. The CDR3 is 15 residues long. V dropped 4 bases and J dropped 6; count of bases not matched to a gene: 8. The V gene's germline CDR1 is SGHDT and CDR2 YYEEEE.

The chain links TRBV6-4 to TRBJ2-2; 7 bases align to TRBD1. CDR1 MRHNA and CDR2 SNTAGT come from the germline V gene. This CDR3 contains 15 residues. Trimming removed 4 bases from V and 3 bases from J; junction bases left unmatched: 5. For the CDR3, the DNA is TGTGCCAGCAGTGCTGAAACAGGGGACACCGGGGAGCTGTTTTTT. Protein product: CASSAETGDTGELFF.

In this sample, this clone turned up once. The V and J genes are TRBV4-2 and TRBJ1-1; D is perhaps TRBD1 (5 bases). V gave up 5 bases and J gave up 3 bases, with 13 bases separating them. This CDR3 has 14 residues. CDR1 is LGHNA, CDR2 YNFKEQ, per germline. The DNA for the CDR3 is TGTGCCAGCAGCGAAGGGACGGACTACACTGAAGCTTTCTTT. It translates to CASSEGTDYTEAFF.

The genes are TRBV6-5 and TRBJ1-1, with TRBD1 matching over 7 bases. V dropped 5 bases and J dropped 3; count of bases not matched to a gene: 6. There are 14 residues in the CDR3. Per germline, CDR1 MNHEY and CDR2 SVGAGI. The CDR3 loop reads CASSTRQGHTEAFF. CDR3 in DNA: TGTGCCAGCAGTACTAGACAGGGACACACTGAAGCTTTCTTT.

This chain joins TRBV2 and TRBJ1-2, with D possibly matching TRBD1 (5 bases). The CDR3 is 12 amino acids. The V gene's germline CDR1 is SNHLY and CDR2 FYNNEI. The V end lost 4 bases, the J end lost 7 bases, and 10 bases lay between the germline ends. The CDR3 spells CASSGSRAGYTF. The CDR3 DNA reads TGTGCCAGCAGTGGCAGCAGGGCTGGCTACACCTTC.

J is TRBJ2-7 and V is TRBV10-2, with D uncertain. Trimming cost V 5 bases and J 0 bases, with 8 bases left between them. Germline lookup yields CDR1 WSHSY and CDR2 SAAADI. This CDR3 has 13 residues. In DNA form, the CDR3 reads TGCGCCAGCAGTAAACCGAGCTCCTACGAGCAGTACTTC. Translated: CASSKPSSYEQYF.

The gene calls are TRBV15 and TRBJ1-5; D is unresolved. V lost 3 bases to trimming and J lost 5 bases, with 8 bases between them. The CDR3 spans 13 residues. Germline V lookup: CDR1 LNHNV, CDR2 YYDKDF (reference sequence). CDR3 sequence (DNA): TGTGCCACCAGCAGGATTCCGGATCAGCCCCAGCATTTT. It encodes CATSRIPDQPQHF.

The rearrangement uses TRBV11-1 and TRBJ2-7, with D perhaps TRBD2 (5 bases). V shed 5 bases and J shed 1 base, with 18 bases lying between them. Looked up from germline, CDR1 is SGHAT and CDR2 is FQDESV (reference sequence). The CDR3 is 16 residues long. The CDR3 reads CASSPWVISGSYEQYF. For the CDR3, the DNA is TGTGCCAGCAGCCCATGGGTCATATCGGGATCCTACGAGCAGTACTTC.

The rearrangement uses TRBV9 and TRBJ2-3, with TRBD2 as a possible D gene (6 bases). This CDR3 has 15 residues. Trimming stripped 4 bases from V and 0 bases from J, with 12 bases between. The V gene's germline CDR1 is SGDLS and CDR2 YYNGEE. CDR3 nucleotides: TGTGCCAGCAGCCTTACTAGCAGTAGCACAGATACGCAGTATTTT. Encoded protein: CASSLTSSSTDTQYF.